This TCR beta chain was identified in a study of cytomegalovirus exposure and HLA in healthy donors. Worth noting for this clone: The antigen remains unidentified.

V trimming: 4 bases; J trimming: 4 bases; junction bases outside the gene matches: 8. This CDR3 has 16 residues. Per the germline V gene, CDR1 is SGHDT and CDR2 is YYEEEE. Findings and caveats of the study: Through in vitro validation, a few CMV-associated chains were shown to be specific for CMV antigens. Rare TCR sequences dominated, though some public TCRs recurred in many donors. Both high specificity and high sensitivity reportedly marked the classifier's diagnosis of cytomegalovirus status.

Method: immunoSEQ multiplex PCR; TCRdb's copy keeps in-frame clones and lacks some. The sample lists approximately 230,000 clones, approximately 84% occurring once. The receptor was derived from a man aged 18 to 29 in good health and CMV-seropositive. This chain uses TRBV5-6 with TRBJ2-1, with TRBD1 matching over 10 bases. Sequencing input: PBMCs. CDR3 in DNA: TGTGCCAGCAGCGGGCGGACAGGGGGATTATACAATGAGCAGTTCTTC. Translated: CASSGRTGGLYNEQFF.